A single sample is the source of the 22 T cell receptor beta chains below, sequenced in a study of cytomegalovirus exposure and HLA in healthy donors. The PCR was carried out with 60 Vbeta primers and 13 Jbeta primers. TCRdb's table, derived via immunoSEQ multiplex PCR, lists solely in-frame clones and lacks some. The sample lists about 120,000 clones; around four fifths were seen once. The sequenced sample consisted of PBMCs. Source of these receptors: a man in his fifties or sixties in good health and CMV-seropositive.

The CDR3 DNA reads TGTGCCACCAGCACCAAGGACAGCCCGAACACCGGGGAGCTGTTTTTT. This translates into CATSTKDSPNTGELFF. The V call is TRBV15, the J call TRBJ2-2; the D gene is possibly TRBD1 (6 bases). Germline V lookup: CDR1 LNHNV, CDR2 YYDKDF (reference sequence). The CDR3 spans 16 residues. The V end lost 4 bases, the J end lost 0 bases, and 12 bases lay between the germline ends.

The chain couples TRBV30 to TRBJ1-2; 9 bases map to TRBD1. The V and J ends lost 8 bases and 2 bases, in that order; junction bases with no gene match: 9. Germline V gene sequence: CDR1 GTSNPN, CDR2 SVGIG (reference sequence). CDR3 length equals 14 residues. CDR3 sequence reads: CAESVGTGNYGYTF. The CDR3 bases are TGTGCCGAATCGGTTGGGACAGGGAACTATGGCTACACCTTC.

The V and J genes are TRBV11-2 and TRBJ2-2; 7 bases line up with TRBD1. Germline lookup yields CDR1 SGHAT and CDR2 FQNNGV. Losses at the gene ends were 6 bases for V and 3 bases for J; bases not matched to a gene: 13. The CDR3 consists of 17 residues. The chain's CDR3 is CASRRLPGTAYTGELFF. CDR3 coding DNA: TGTGCCAGCAGACGATTACCCGGGACAGCTTACACCGGGGAGCTGTTTTTT.

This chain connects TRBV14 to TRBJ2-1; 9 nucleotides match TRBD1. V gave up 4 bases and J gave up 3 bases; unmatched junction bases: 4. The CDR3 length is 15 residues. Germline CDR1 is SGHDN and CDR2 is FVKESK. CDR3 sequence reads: CASSPRDRVYNEQFF. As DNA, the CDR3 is TGTGCCAGCAGCCCGAGGGACAGGGTCTACAATGAGCAGTTCTTC. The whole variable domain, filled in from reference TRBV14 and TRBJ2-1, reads EAGVTQFPSHSVIEKGQTVTLRCDPISGHDNLYWYRRVMGKEIKFLLHFVKESKQDESGMPNNRFLAERTGGTYSTLKVQPAELEDSGVYFCASSPRDRVYNEQFFGPGTRLTVL.

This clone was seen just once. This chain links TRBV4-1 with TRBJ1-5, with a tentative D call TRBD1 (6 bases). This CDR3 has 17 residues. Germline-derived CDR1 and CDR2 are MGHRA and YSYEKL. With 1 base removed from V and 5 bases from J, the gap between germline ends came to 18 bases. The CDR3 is CASSQGSGTGKDQPQHF. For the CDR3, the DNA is TGCGCCAGCAGCCAAGGAAGTGGTACAGGGAAGGATCAGCCCCAGCATTTT.

For the CDR3, the DNA is TGTGCCAGCAGTCGCCTTGCGGGGCTCTATGGCTACACCTTC. It specifies CASSRLAGLYGYTF. This chain uses TRBV28 with TRBJ1-2, with TRBD1 as a possible D gene (5 bases). Per the germline V gene, CDR1 is MDHEN and CDR2 is SYDVKM. The length of the CDR3 is 14 residues. V lost 5 bases, J lost 4 bases, and 14 bases lay in between.

Here the CDR3 reads CASSPGTSNEQYF. CDR3 DNA sequence: TGTGCCAGTAGTCCCGGGACTAGCAACGAGCAGTACTTC. This chain connects TRBV19 to TRBJ2-5; 9 nucleotides match TRBD2. The J call may be faulty, since TRBJ2-7 better matches the DNA end. The germline CDR1 and CDR2 sequences are LNHDA and SQIVND (reference sequence). This CDR3 is built from 13 residues.

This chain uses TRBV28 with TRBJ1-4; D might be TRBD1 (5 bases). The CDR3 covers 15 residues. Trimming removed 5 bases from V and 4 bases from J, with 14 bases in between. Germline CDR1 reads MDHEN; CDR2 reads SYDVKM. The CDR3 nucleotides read TGTGCCAGCAGTCCCCGGGGGAGGAATAATGAAAAACTGTTTTTT. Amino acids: CASSPRGRNNEKLFF.

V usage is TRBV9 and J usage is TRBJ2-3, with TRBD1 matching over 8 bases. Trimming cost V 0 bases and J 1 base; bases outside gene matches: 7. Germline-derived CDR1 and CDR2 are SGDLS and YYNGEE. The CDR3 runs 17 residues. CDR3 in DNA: TGTGCCAGCAGCGTAGGTGGGGGACAGGCGCGCACAGATACGCAGTATTTT. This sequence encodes CASSVGGGQARTDTQYF. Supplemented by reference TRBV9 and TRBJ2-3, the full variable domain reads DSGVTQTPKHLITATGQRVTLRCSPRSGDLSVYWYQQSLDQGLQFLIQYYNGEERAKGNILERFSAQQFPDLHSELNLSSLELGDSALYFCASSVGGGQARTDTQYFGPGTRLTVL.

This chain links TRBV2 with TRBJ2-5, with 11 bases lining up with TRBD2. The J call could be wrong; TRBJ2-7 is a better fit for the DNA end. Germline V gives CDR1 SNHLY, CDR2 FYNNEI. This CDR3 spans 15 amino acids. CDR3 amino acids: CASRSGTSGTYEQYF. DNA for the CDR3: TGTGCCAGCAGGTCCGGGACTAGCGGAACCTACGAGCAGTACTTC.

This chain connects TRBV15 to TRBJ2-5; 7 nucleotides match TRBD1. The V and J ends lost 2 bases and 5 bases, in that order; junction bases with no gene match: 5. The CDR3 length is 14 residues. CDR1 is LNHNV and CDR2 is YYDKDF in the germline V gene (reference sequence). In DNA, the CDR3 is TGTGCCACCAGCAGATACAGGGGTGGGGAGACCCAGTACTTC. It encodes CATSRYRGGETQYF.

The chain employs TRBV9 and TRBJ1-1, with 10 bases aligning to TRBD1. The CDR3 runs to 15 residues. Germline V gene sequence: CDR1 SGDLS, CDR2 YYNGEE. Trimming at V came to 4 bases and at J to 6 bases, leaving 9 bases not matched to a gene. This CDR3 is CASSPWDRGSPEAFF. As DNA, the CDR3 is TGTGCCAGCAGCCCATGGGACAGGGGTAGCCCTGAAGCTTTCTTT. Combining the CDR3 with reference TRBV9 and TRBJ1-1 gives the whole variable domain DSGVTQTPKHLITATGQRVTLRCSPRSGDLSVYWYQQSLDQGLQFLIQYYNGEERAKGNILERFSAQQFPDLHSELNLSSLELGDSALYFCASSPWDRGSPEAFFGQGTRLTVV.

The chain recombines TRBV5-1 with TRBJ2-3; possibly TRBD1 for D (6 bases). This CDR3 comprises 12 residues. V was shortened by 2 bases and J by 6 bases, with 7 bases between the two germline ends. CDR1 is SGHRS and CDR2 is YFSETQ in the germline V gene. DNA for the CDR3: TGCGCCAGCAGCTTAAGGGGGGATACGCAGTATTTT. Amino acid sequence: CASSLRGDTQYF.

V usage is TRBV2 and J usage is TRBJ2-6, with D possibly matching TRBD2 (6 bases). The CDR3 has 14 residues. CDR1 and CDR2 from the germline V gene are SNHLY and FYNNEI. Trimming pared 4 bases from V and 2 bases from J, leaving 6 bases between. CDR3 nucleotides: TGTGCCAGCAGTGGGGGGGCTGGGGCCAACGTCCTGACTTTC. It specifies CASSGGAGANVLTF.

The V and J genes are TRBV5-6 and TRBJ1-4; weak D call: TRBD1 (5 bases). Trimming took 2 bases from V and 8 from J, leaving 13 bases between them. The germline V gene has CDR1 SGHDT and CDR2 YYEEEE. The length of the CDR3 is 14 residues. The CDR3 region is CASSLIGEAEKLFF. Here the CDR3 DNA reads TGTGCCAGCAGCTTAATAGGGGAAGCGGAAAAACTGTTTTTT.

The CDR3 nucleotides are TGTGCCAGCAGCTCCGACAGGTTTGGTGGCAATCAGCCCCAGCATTTT. It codes for CASSSDRFGGNQPQHF. This sequence joins TRBV5-5 and TRBJ1-5, with D possibly TRBD1 on 6 matching bases. The germline V gene has CDR1 SGHKS and CDR2 YYEKEE (reference sequence). V lost 3 bases and J lost 2, with 15 bases in between. CDR3 length: 16 amino acids.

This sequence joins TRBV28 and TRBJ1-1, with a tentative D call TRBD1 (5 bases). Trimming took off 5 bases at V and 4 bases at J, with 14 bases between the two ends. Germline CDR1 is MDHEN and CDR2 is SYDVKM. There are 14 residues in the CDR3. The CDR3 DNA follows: TGTGCCAGCAGTCGGGGGGGAATGGGCACTGAAGCTTTCTTT. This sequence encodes CASSRGGMGTEAFF. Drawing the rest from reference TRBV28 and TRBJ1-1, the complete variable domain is DVKVTQSSRYLVKRTGEKVFLECVQDMDHENMFWYRQDPGLGLRLIYFSYDVKMKEKGDIPEGYSVSREKKERFSLILESASTNQTSMYLCASSRGGMGTEAFFGQGTRLTVV.

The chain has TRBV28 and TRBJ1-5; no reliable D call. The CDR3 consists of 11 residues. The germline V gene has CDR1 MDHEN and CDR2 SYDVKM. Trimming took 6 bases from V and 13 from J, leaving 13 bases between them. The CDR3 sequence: CASSKDSQQHF. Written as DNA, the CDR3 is TGTGCCAGCAGCAAGGACTCTCAACAGCATTTT.

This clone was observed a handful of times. The CDR3 bases are TGTGCCAGCAGCGTAGCTGCAGATCTCGCAAACACCATATATTTT. It encodes CASSVAADLANTIYF. The chain links TRBV9 to TRBJ1-3; D is undetermined. The CDR3 covers 15 residues. Germline V lookup: CDR1 SGDLS, CDR2 YYNGEE. V gave up 0 bases and J gave up 6 bases, with 13 bases separating them.

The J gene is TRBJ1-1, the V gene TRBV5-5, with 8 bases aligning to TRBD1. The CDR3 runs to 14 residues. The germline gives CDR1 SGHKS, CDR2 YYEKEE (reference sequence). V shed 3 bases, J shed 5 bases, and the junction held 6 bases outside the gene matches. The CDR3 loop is CASSWGQDRTEAFF. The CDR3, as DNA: TGTGCCAGCAGCTGGGGACAGGACAGGACTGAAGCTTTCTTT.

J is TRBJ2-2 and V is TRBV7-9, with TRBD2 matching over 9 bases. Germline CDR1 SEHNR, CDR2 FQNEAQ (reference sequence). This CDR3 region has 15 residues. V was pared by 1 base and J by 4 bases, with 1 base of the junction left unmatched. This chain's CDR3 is CASSLGLAVTGELFF. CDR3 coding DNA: TGTGCCAGCAGCTTAGGACTAGCGGTCACCGGGGAGCTGTTTTTT.

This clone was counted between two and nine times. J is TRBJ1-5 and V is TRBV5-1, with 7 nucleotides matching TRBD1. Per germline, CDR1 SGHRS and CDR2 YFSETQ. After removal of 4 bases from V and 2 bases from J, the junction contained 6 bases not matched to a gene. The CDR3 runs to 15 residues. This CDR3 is CASSRTGDGNQPQHF. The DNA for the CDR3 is TGCGCCAGCAGCCGCACAGGGGACGGCAATCAGCCCCAGCATTTT.